This TCR beta chain was sequenced for a study of CD8 T cells in ankylosing spondylitis. General study results and limits: Within peripheral blood, clones linked to disease were CD8+ and relatively rare. From matched ankylosing spondylitis synovial fluid, disease-linked clones were reportedly recovered at significantly enriched levels. Characteristic of ankylosing spondylitis blood, it appeared, was a TCR beta motif comprising several highly homologous variants.

The CDR3 spans 16 residues. Trimming stripped 0 bases from V and 4 bases from J, with 12 bases between. The germline gives CDR1 KGHDR, CDR2 SFDVKD. This clonotype was counted between two and nine times. Its antigen is unknown. TCRdb reanalysed the 5' RACE reads using MiXCR and keeps one entry per CDR3 protein. The repertoire holds roughly 470,000 distinct CDR3 sequences, with roughly 26% as singletons. J is TRBJ2-1 and V is TRBV24-1; no firm D call. The clonotype was recovered from a male donor with ankylosing spondylitis. Sequenced sample: blood, either unsorted or a sorted T cell fraction (not recorded which). The CDR3, as DNA: TGTGCCACCAGTGATTTGGTGGCGGATAAATACAATGAGCAGTTCTTC. Its protein product is CATSDLVADKYNEQFF.